The sample holds a few counts of the clone carrying this TCR beta chain. The antigen is unknown. This record comes from a study of cytomegalovirus exposure and HLA in healthy donors. Looked up from germline, CDR1 is SGHVS and CDR2 is FQNEAQ. V was shortened by 5 bases and J by 3 bases, with 19 bases between the two germline ends. The CDR3 totals 17 residues. PCR employed 60 Vbeta and 13 Jbeta primers. Measured with immunoSEQ multiplex PCR; TCRdb has only the in-frame clones, and not every one. Found here are fewer than 110,000 clones, 65% to 85% of them singletons; the top ten hold approximately 2%. Regarding the study as a whole: Only CMV serostatus was available as immune exposure information. Earlier analysis found most TCR beta V segments productive about 90% or about 30% of the time.

Each donor was nominally healthy when sampled (though unrecorded immune exposures were likely). This sequence joins TRBV7-8 and TRBJ2-2, with a possible D match to TRBD1 (6 bases). The sample was PBMCs. The receptor was derived from a woman between 40 and 50 years old in good health and CMV-seronegative. The CDR3 here is CASSKSTGTPDTGELFF. The CDR3 DNA reads TGTGCCAGCAGCAAATCGACCGGGACACCGGACACCGGGGAGCTGTTTTTT.